The entry that follows covers one T cell receptor beta chain sequence. The antigen is unknown. In the PCR, 60 Vbeta and 13 Jbeta primers were used. Clones were sequenced by immunoSEQ multiplex PCR, and TCRdb holds only the in-frame ones, with some missing. The repertoire holds under 200,000 clones, with about 82% as singletons. This sample was included in a study of cytomegalovirus exposure and HLA in healthy donors. Study-level points and caveats: In most subjects, TCR beta sequences reportedly gave accurate predictions of HLA-A and HLA-B alleles. TCR beta V- and J-gene trimming was later associated with a missense DCLRE1C variant.

This CDR3 comprises 15 residues. V gave up 4 bases and J gave up 0 bases; unmatched junction bases: 3. CDR1 and CDR2 from the germline V gene are MDHEN and SYDVKM. The receptor was derived from a woman between 45 and 60 years old in good health and CMV-seronegative. Sequencing input: PBMCs. J is TRBJ2-1 and V is TRBV28; 7 bases fit TRBD2. The CDR3 protein is CASSSGGSSYNEQFF. The CDR3 DNA sequence: TGTGCCAGCAGTTCCGGGGGGAGCTCCTACAATGAGCAGTTCTTC.